Below are 29 T cell receptor beta chains sequenced from a single sample in a study of blood T cell repertoires in COVID-19. Profiling relied on immunoSEQ multiplex PCR, and the TCRdb table lists in-frame clones only, not all of them. This sample carries 200,000 to 300,000 clones, around 86% of them seen once, and the ten largest clones take more than 4.5%. Material for sequencing was peripheral blood. The receptor source for this set is a woman in her sixties with COVID-19, enrolled during active disease.

The chain is built from TRBV10-3 and TRBJ1-5; a possible D gene is TRBD1 (5 bases). Trimming took off 3 bases at V and 3 bases at J, with 9 bases between the two ends. The CDR3 covers 14 residues. CDR1 and CDR2 from the germline V gene are ENHRY and SYGVKD. The CDR3 coding sequence is TGTGCCATCAGTGACGGGGGTGACAATCAGCCCCAGCATTTT. This translates into CAISDGGDNQPQHF.

This clone was seen only a few times. The chain links TRBV11-2 to TRBJ1-2, with 8 bases aligning to TRBD1. V was clipped by 0 bases and J by 8 bases; unmatched bases: 5. The CDR3 loop spans 14 amino acids. Per germline, CDR1 SGHAT and CDR2 FQNNGV. CDR3 DNA: TGTGCCAGCAGCTTAGAGCGACAGGGGCTAGGCTACACCTTC. Translated: CASSLERQGLGYTF. The full variable domain, rest sourced from reference TRBV11-2 and TRBJ1-2, is EAGVAQSPRYKIIEKRQSVAFWCNPISGHATLYWYQQILGQGPKLLIQFQNNGVVDDSQLPKDRFSAERLKGVDSTLKIQPAKLEDSAVYLCASSLERQGLGYTFGSGTRLTVV.

J is TRBJ2-3 and V is TRBV5-1, with 7 positions matching TRBD2. V was pared by 7 bases and J by 1 base, with 3 bases of the junction left unmatched. CDR1 and CDR2 from the germline V gene are SGHRS and YFSETQ. The CDR3 extends over 13 amino acids. CDR3 loop: CASQAGGTDTQYF. In nucleotides, the CDR3 is TGCGCCAGCCAGGCGGGAGGCACAGATACGCAGTATTTT. The entire variable domain, with the rest obtained from reference TRBV5-1 and TRBJ2-3, is as follows: KAGVTQTPRYLIKTRGQQVTLSCSPISGHRSVSWYQQTPGQGLQFLFEYFSETQRNKGNFPGRFSGRQFSNSRSEMNVSTLELGDSALYLCASQAGGTDTQYFGPGTRLTVL.

V gene TRBV7-5 combines with J gene TRBJ1-2; the table's D call, TRBD1, has no DNA check behind it. TRBV7-5 is described as a pseudogene. This CDR3 comprises 21 residues. CDR3 coding DNA: TGTGCCAGAAGCTTAGACGGGACAGCTGATAGACCGCTAAAGTCTAACTATGGCTACACCTTC. It encodes CARSLDGTADRPLKSNYGYTF.

V gene TRBV5-1 combines with J gene TRBJ1-1; maybe TRBD1 (5 bases). CDR3 length equals 12 residues. Germline V lookup: CDR1 SGHRS, CDR2 YFSETQ. The ends were cut back, 7 bases at V and 4 bases at J, with 11 bases in the middle. CDR3 in DNA: TGCGCCAGCCGGGGGACGGTCACTGAAGCTTTCTTT. This encodes CASRGTVTEAFF.

The V call is TRBV6-5, the J call TRBJ2-2, with a weak D call TRBD1 (5 bases). The length of the CDR3 is 15 residues. CDR1 and CDR2 from the germline V gene are MNHEY and SVGAGI. V lost 4 bases and J lost 0, with 9 bases in between. CDR3: CASSWGSSNTGELFF. For the CDR3, the DNA is TGTGCCAGCAGTTGGGGCAGCTCGAACACCGGGGAGCTGTTTTTT.

This chain connects TRBV9 to TRBJ2-7, with 9 bases aligning to TRBD1. The trim removed 7 bases at V and 7 bases at J, leaving 6 bases unmatched. Germline V gene lookup returns CDR1 SGDLS and CDR2 YYNGEE. There are 12 residues in the CDR3. CDR3 amino acids: CASGTGLGEQYF. CDR3 nucleotides: TGTGCCAGCGGGACAGGGCTGGGGGAGCAGTACTTC.

The genes are TRBV18 and TRBJ2-1, with 8 bases matching TRBD2. CDR1 is KGHSH and CDR2 is LQKENI in the germline V gene. This CDR3 spans 14 amino acids. Trimming at V came to 6 bases and at J to 7 bases, leaving 8 bases not matched to a gene. CDR3 protein: CASSTGGGPNEQFF. CDR3 nucleotides: TGTGCCAGCTCCACCGGGGGGGGCCCAAATGAGCAGTTCTTC. Full variable domain (remainder filled in from reference TRBV18 and TRBJ2-1): NAGVMQNPRHLVRRRGQEARLRCSPMKGHSHVYWYRQLPEEGLKFMVYLQKENIIDESGMPKERFSAEFPKEGPSILRIQQVVRGDSAAYFCASSTGGGPNEQFFGPGTRLTVL.

The chain recombines TRBV9 with TRBJ2-1, with D possibly being TRBD2 (6 bases). Per the germline V gene, CDR1 is SGDLS and CDR2 is YYNGEE. The CDR3 sequence is 15 residues long. The germline V and J ends were trimmed by 4 bases and 2 bases, with 13 bases remaining between them. The CDR3 loop is CASSPDWGAYNEQFF. The CDR3 DNA reads as TGTGCCAGCAGCCCAGACTGGGGGGCCTACAATGAGCAGTTCTTC.

The CDR3 sequence: CASRPWGASGRINEQFF. For the CDR3, the DNA is TGTGCCAGCAGGCCCTGGGGGGCTAGCGGGAGAATCAATGAGCAGTTCTTC. The gene calls are TRBV28 and TRBJ2-1; TRBD2 matches at 10 bases. This CDR3 contains 17 residues. Germline V gives CDR1 MDHEN, CDR2 SYDVKM. V trimming: 6 bases; J trimming: 6 bases; junction bases outside the gene matches: 14.

This clone was seen more than once but under ten times. The chain couples TRBV28 to TRBJ2-5, with 9 nucleotides matching TRBD2. V shed 4 bases and J 2 bases; nucleotides not matched to a gene: 2. The CDR3 contains 14 residues. Per germline, CDR1 MDHEN and CDR2 SYDVKM. This CDR3 reads CASSWTSAQETQYF. The CDR3 DNA is TGTGCCAGCAGTTGGACTAGCGCGCAAGAGACCCAGTACTTC.

This chain joins TRBV6-6 and TRBJ1-1, with 7 bases lining up with TRBD1. In germline, CDR1 is MNHNY, CDR2 SVGAGI (reference sequence). CDR3 length equals 15 residues. V dropped 2 bases and J dropped 4; count of bases not matched to a gene: 7. The CDR3 sequence: CASSYPTGMGTEAFF. CDR3 nucleotides: TGTGCCAGCAGTTACCCGACAGGGATGGGCACTGAAGCTTTCTTT.

The chain carries TRBV19 and TRBJ1-5; D unclear. CDR1 and CDR2 from the germline V gene are LNHDA and SQIVND (reference sequence). V lost 7 bases to trimming and J lost 4 bases, with 17 bases between them. The CDR3 has 15 amino acids. The DNA for the CDR3 is TGTGCCAGTAAAGCGGAGGGAAGTCGAAATCAGCCCCAGCATTTT. It yields the protein CASKAEGSRNQPQHF. Filled out from reference TRBV19 and TRBJ1-5, the complete variable domain reads DGGITQSPKYLFRKEGQNVTLSCEQNLNHDAMYWYRQDPGQGLRLIYYSQIVNDFQKGDIAEGYSVSREKKESFPLTVTSAQKNPTAFYLCASKAEGSRNQPQHFGDGTRLSIL.

This chain links TRBV4-2 with TRBJ2-7; the match to TRBD2 covers 7 bases. V gave up 1 base and J gave up 0 bases; unmatched junction bases: 3. The CDR3 contains 15 residues. The germline CDR1 and CDR2 sequences are LGHNA and YNFKEQ. Here the CDR3 reads CASSQVLAVSYEQYF. CDR3 coding DNA: TGTGCCAGCAGCCAAGTGCTAGCGGTCTCCTACGAGCAGTACTTC.

This clone has just one count. The chain carries TRBV5-1 and TRBJ2-6; 7 nucleotides match TRBD1. The ends lost 4 bases at V and 0 bases at J; junction bases unmatched: 16. Germline-derived CDR1 and CDR2 are SGHRS and YFSETQ. The CDR3 consists of 20 residues. The chain's CDR3 is CASSSLGQRSFFSGANVLTF. CDR3 sequence (DNA): TGCGCCAGCAGCAGCCTGGGACAGCGCTCGTTCTTCTCTGGGGCCAACGTCCTGACTTTC.

The CDR3 bases are TGTGCCAGCAGCTCTGCGGGCAGGGGGCGCCTCGAGCAGTACTTC. It translates to CASSSAGRGRLEQYF. The chain is built from TRBV7-9 and TRBJ2-7; 8 nucleotides agree with TRBD1. Germline trimming cut 4 bases from V and 6 bases from J; bases unmatched to any gene: 11. Germline assignment: CDR1 SEHNR and CDR2 FQNEAQ (reference sequence). The CDR3 is 15 residues long. The full variable domain, its missing parts supplied by reference TRBV7-9 and TRBJ2-7, is DTGVSQNPRHKITKRGQNVTFRCDPISEHNRLYWYRQTLGQGPEFLTYFQNEAQLEKSRLLSDRFSAERPKGSFSTLEIQRTEQGDSAMYLCASSSAGRGRLEQYFGPGTRLTVT.

The rearrangement links TRBV15 to TRBJ2-7; 7 positions match TRBD1. The J segment lost 2 bases and the V segment lost 8 bases, leaving 12 bases of the junction unmatched. Germline CDR1 LNHNV, CDR2 YYDKDF (reference sequence). This CDR3 is 15 amino acids long. DNA for the CDR3: TGTGCCACCGTCACCGGGACAGCGGTCCCCTACGAGCAGTACTTC. Encoded protein: CATVTGTAVPYEQYF.

The chain joins TRBV6-5 to TRBJ2-2; D is unresolved. Trimming took off 7 bases at V and 8 bases at J, with 14 bases between the two ends. The CDR3 loop spans 13 amino acids. The V gene's germline CDR1 is MNHEY and CDR2 SVGAGI. The CDR3 reads CASTWSRQGELFF. The CDR3 coding sequence is TGTGCCAGCACATGGAGTCGTCAAGGGGAGCTGTTTTTT.

V gene TRBV23-1 combines with J gene TRBJ1-1, with 7 bases fitting TRBD1. TRBV23-1 has ORF status, its function being uncertain. The CDR3 extends over 17 amino acids. V gave up 1 base and J gave up 1 base; unmatched junction bases: 9. The chain's CDR3 is CASSQYDRVEGNTEAFF. CDR3 in DNA: TGCGCCAGCAGTCAATATGACAGGGTAGAGGGGAACACTGAAGCTTTCTTT.

This clone was detected a few times. The chain couples TRBV24-1 to TRBJ2-7; possibly TRBD2 for D (5 bases). The germline V gene has CDR1 KGHDR and CDR2 SFDVKD. This CDR3 is 14 amino acids long. Trimming removed 2 bases at V and 6 bases at J, with 13 bases between. The DNA for the CDR3 is TGTGCCACCAGTGATTCTCGACCAGGAGGCGAGCAGTACTTC. Residues: CATSDSRPGGEQYF.

V usage is TRBV27 and J usage is TRBJ2-7; 7 bases fit TRBD2. J was trimmed by 7 bases and V by 2 bases; bases with no gene match: 14. CDR1 is MNHEY, CDR2 SMNVEV, per germline (reference sequence). The CDR3 has 16 residues. The CDR3 coding sequence is TGTGCCAGCAGTTTAATTTTTGCGGGAGACCGGGGAGAGCAGTACTTC. This translates into CASSLIFAGDRGEQYF.

The CDR3 loop is CASSVRGEGDTEAFF. Written as DNA, the CDR3 is TGTGCCAGCAGCGTACGGGGGGAGGGGGACACTGAAGCTTTCTTT. The rearrangement uses TRBV9 and TRBJ1-1; D perhaps matches TRBD1 (6 bases). Germline V gene sequence: CDR1 SGDLS, CDR2 YYNGEE. This CDR3 comprises 15 residues. V lost 1 base, J lost 3 bases, and 13 bases lay in between.

This sequence joins TRBV2 and TRBJ1-5; D is ambiguous. The germline V and J ends were trimmed by 7 bases and 6 bases, with 19 bases remaining between them. The CDR3 runs 15 residues. Per the germline V gene, CDR1 is SNHLY and CDR2 is FYNNEI. The CDR3 loop reads CASIGRLQEGQPQHF. As DNA, the CDR3 is TGTGCCAGCATCGGACGGCTTCAAGAGGGTCAGCCCCAGCATTTT. The entire variable domain, with the rest obtained from reference TRBV2 and TRBJ1-5, is as follows: EPEVTQTPSHQVTQMGQEVILRCVPISNHLYFYWYRQILGQKVEFLVSFYNNEISEKSEIFDDQFSVERPDGSNFTLKIRSTKLEDSAMYFCASIGRLQEGQPQHFGDGTRLSIL.

This sequence joins TRBV7-2 and TRBJ1-1, with D possibly matching TRBD1 (6 bases). Germline CDR1 reads SGHTA; CDR2 reads FQGNSA. CDR3 length equals 13 residues. Between the trimmed V and J ends, which lost 3 bases and 6 bases, there was a span of 11 bases. CDR3 loop: CASSFSGQPEAFF. The CDR3 bases are TGTGCCAGCAGCTTTTCCGGACAGCCTGAAGCTTTCTTT.

V usage is TRBV4-1 and J usage is TRBJ2-3, with D uncertain. V lost 3 bases, J lost 0 bases, and 10 bases lay in between. CDR1 and CDR2 (germline): MGHRA, YSYEKL. This CDR3 contains 15 residues. CDR3 loop: CASSQAGPSTDTQYF. In DNA form, the CDR3 reads TGCGCCAGCAGCCAGGCAGGCCCTAGCACAGATACGCAGTATTTT.

The genes are TRBV5-1 and TRBJ2-3; D is perhaps TRBD1 (5 bases). The CDR3 spans 14 residues. CDR1 is SGHRS and CDR2 is YFSETQ in the germline V gene. Trimming took off 0 bases at V and 6 bases at J, with 11 bases between the two ends. The CDR3 nucleotides read TGCGCCAGCAGCTTGGGCCAGGGTTTGGATACGCAGTATTTT. It is translated as CASSLGQGLDTQYF.

In its sample, this clone was seen a few times. The DNA for the CDR3 is TGTGCCAGCAGCTTGCCACATGCACTAGCTAACACTGAAGCTTTCTTT. Translated: CASSLPHALANTEAFF. V and J are TRBV5-4 and TRBJ1-1, with D unresolved. Deletions cut 1 base from V and 2 bases from J, with 15 bases between. CDR1 is SGHNT and CDR2 is YYREEE in the germline V gene (reference sequence). The CDR3 length is 16 residues.

The CDR3 sequence is CASSDSGGDPTDTQYF. In DNA, the CDR3 is TGTGCCAGCAGTGACTCGGGAGGGGACCCCACAGATACGCAGTATTTT. The rearrangement uses TRBV6-4 and TRBJ2-3; 7 bases line up with TRBD2. J was trimmed by 2 bases and V by 0 bases; bases with no gene match: 5. The CDR3 extends over 16 amino acids. From germline, CDR1 is MRHNA and CDR2 SNTAGT.

Remarks on this clone: The sample carries other DNA sequences with the same CDR3. The chain joins TRBV28 to TRBJ2-1; 13 bases agree with TRBD2. Germline assignment: CDR1 MDHEN and CDR2 SYDVKM. CDR3 size: 15 residues. Trimming at V came to 4 bases and at J to 9 bases, leaving 6 bases not matched to a gene. CDR3 protein: CASSSGLAGVGEQFF. CDR3 sequence (DNA): TGTGCCAGCAGTTCCGGACTAGCGGGAGTCGGTGAGCAGTTCTTC.